What follows describes a single TCR beta chain. Germline loops: CDR1 LGHNA, CDR2 YSLEER. The CDR3 consists of 17 residues. Germline trimming cut 0 bases from V and 5 bases from J; bases unmatched to any gene: 3. The data are from a study of OX40 agonist ivuxolimab in advanced cancers. The overall study: The drug used for patients, ivuxolimab, was an agonistic anti-OX40 (CD134) antibody. Three patients responded partially, comprising one with hepatocellular carcinoma and two with cutaneous melanoma.

Generated by immunoSEQ multiplex PCR, the TCRdb table keeps only in-frame clones and is missing some. The sample has tens of thousands of clones; less than 90% are singletons. The study sampled blood at baseline, cycle 4 day 1, and cycle 7 day 1. The rearrangement uses TRBV4-3 and TRBJ2-2; 13 bases line up with TRBD2. The specimen comprised CD4+ or CD8+ T cells sorted from blood, sampled in a trial of the OX40 agonist ivuxolimab. The sequence derives from an adult with an advanced solid tumor such as melanoma, head and neck, liver or kidney cancer. CDR3 sequence (DNA): TGCGCCAGCAGCCAAGATTTACTAGCGGGAGGGACCGGGGAGCTGTTTTTT. Protein: CASSQDLLAGGTGELFF.